Below, 5 T cell receptor beta chains from the same sample are listed, as sequenced in a study of cytomegalovirus exposure and HLA in healthy donors. PCR involved 60 Vbeta and 13 Jbeta primers. Generated by immunoSEQ multiplex PCR, the TCRdb table keeps only in-frame clones and is missing some. The sample lists under 200,000 clones; 60% to 85% were seen once. The sequenced material came from PBMCs. Receptors were obtained from a woman aged 50 to 60 in good health and CMV-seropositive.

This clone showed up just once. DNA for the CDR3: TGTGCCATCAGTGCGACTAGCGGGGGGGGTACCGGGGAGCTGTTTTTT. Its translation: CAISATSGGGTGELFF. The chain couples TRBV10-3 to TRBJ2-2; 14 nucleotides match TRBD2. With 4 bases clipped from V and 5 bases from J, the junction kept 3 bases outside the gene matches. Germline V gives CDR1 ENHRY, CDR2 SYGVKD. This CDR3 is 16 amino acids long.

The chain employs TRBV2 and TRBJ2-5; no reliable D call. Germline V CDR1 and CDR2: SNHLY, FYNNEI. Trimming left V 5 bases short and J 0 bases short, with 4 bases between. The length of the CDR3 is 12 residues. CDR3 sequence (DNA): TGTGCCAGCAGTCAAAACCAAGAGACCCAGTACTTC. As protein: CASSQNQETQYF.

The V call is TRBV5-5, the J call TRBJ2-3; D gene ambiguous. Per germline, CDR1 SGHKS and CDR2 YYEKEE (reference sequence). The ends were cut back, 4 bases at V and 5 bases at J, with 11 bases in the middle. The CDR3 extends over 13 amino acids. This CDR3 reads CASSAQPGDTQYF. CDR3 bases: TGTGCCAGCAGCGCCCAACCAGGAGATACGCAGTATTTT. Full variable domain (missing parts from reference TRBV5-5 and TRBJ2-3): DAGVTQSPTHLIKTRGQQVTLRCSPISGHKSVSWYQQVLGQGPQFIFQYYEKEERGRGNFPDRFSARQFPNYSSELNVNALLLGDSALYLCASSAQPGDTQYFGPGTRLTVL.

This chain links TRBV7-2 with TRBJ2-1; 11 bases map to TRBD2. The germline gives CDR1 SGHTA, CDR2 FQGNSA. The V and J ends lost 4 bases and 2 bases, in that order; junction bases with no gene match: 1. The CDR3 covers 15 residues. The DNA of the CDR3 is TGTGCCAGCAGCTCTAGCGGGGGGACCTACAATGAGCAGTTCTTC. It yields the protein CASSSSGGTYNEQFF.

This clone was counted a few times. This chain connects TRBV27 to TRBJ1-1; no clear D. Trimming left V 0 bases short and J 8 bases short, with 10 bases between. The CDR3 spans 13 residues. Germline V gene lookup returns CDR1 MNHEY and CDR2 SMNVEV (reference sequence). CDR3 protein: CASSLSRRREAFF. The CDR3, as DNA: TGTGCCAGCAGTTTATCGAGGCGGAGAGAAGCTTTCTTT.